This entry describes one T cell receptor (beta chain). The data were obtained in a study of blood T cell repertoires in COVID-19. Across the study: Samples came from the United States, Italy and Spain, spanning acute and convalescent COVID-19. Sample material is recorded as cDNA or gDNA derived from T cells, B-cell-depleted T cells, or PBMCs.

In the authors' methods: Reference gene primer amplification yielded estimated nucleated cell counts. Some clones are missing from TCRdb's copy, which holds only in-frame ones; the method was immunoSEQ multiplex PCR. V, J and clone size were drawn from that table, and D and trimming were deduced from the DNA. The sample contains roughly 480,000 clones, 85% to 90% of which appear only once. After removal of 3 bases from V and 0 bases from J, the junction contained 4 bases not matched to a gene. Per the germline V gene, CDR1 is ENHRY and CDR2 is SYGVKD. This CDR3 comprises 17 residues. Seattle cases were enrolled at active infection and followed longitudinally.

V and J are TRBV10-3 and TRBJ1-6; 8 bases are a match to TRBD1. Material: peripheral blood. The source of this sequence is a man aged 18 to 29 with COVID-19, enrolled during active disease. CDR3 sequence reads: CAISERTGSSYNSPLHF. The DNA for the CDR3 is TGTGCCATCAGTGAAAGGACAGGGAGCTCCTATAATTCACCCCTCCACTTT.